The 17 T cell receptor beta chains below all came from one sample that was sequenced in a study of glioma-infiltrating T cells after dendritic cell vaccination. As for time point: after dendritic cell vaccination, including at tumor progression/relapse. Sequencing used immunoSEQ multiplex PCR; TCRdb keeps in-frame clones, though not all of them. The sample has 85,000 to 100,000 clones, approximately 80% seen once; the top ten hold 5.4%. The material sequenced was blood, taken after dendritic cell vaccination. The origin of the receptors is a human donor with glioblastoma.

V usage is TRBV7-3 and J usage is TRBJ2-3; TRBD2 matches at 9 bases. Germline values: CDR1 SGHTA, CDR2 FQGTGA. CDR3 length: 16 residues. The ends lost 5 bases at V and 4 bases at J; junction bases unmatched: 10. CDR3 loop: CASSPKLAGVADTQYF. The CDR3 DNA is TGTGCCAGCAGCCCGAAATTAGCGGGAGTGGCAGATACGCAGTATTTT.

This clone was detected a few times. The chain couples TRBV30 to TRBJ1-1; TRBD1 is a possible D gene (6 bases). The CDR3 totals 15 residues. Germline V lookup: CDR1 GTSNPN, CDR2 SVGIG (reference sequence). Trimming cost V 2 bases and J 2 bases, with 15 bases left between them. CDR3 region: CAWSPPDRRNTEAFF. For the CDR3, the DNA is TGTGCCTGGAGTCCTCCGGACAGAAGAAACACTGAAGCTTTCTTT.

The chain couples TRBV6-5 to TRBJ2-7; D tentatively fits TRBD1 or TRBD2 (6 bases each). Trimming pared 4 bases from V and 7 bases from J, leaving 20 bases between. This CDR3 is 15 amino acids long. Germline V gene data show CDR1 as MNHEY and CDR2 as SVGAGI. The DNA of the CDR3 is TGTGCCAGCAGTTCCTCGGGGGCCCGACAATTTGAGCAGTACTTC. Its protein is CASSSSGARQFEQYF.

The rearrangement uses TRBV28 and TRBJ1-1; a weak D match, TRBD1 (5 bases). V shed 7 bases and J shed 1 base, with 13 bases lying between them. Germline V gene lookup returns CDR1 MDHEN and CDR2 SYDVKM. The CDR3 is made up of 14 amino acids. The CDR3 spells CASTRGGENTEAFF. CDR3 DNA: TGTGCCAGCACCCGGGGCGGGGAGAACACTGAAGCTTTCTTT.

The rearrangement joins TRBV5-1 to TRBJ2-3; 13 bases align to TRBD2. V lost 0 bases and J lost 3; bases outside the gene matches: 7. Germline loops: CDR1 SGHRS, CDR2 YFSETQ. The CDR3 covers 18 residues. Here the CDR3 reads CASSLVPGLAGSTDTQYF. The CDR3 DNA is TGCGCCAGCAGCTTGGTCCCGGGACTAGCGGGGTCAACAGATACGCAGTATTTT.

This sequence joins TRBV19 and TRBJ1-4, with D perhaps TRBD1 (5 bases). The V gene's germline CDR1 is LNHDA and CDR2 SQIVND (reference sequence). The CDR3 is made up of 14 amino acids. Deletions cut 5 bases from V and 2 bases from J, with 9 bases between. The CDR3 bases are TGTGCCAGTAGTGCAGGGACTACTAATGAAAAACTGTTTTTT. It is translated as CASSAGTTNEKLFF.

This chain links TRBV5-1 with TRBJ1-1; no firm D call. Trimming removed 6 bases at V and 6 bases at J, with 15 bases between. Germline V gene data show CDR1 as SGHRS and CDR2 as YFSETQ. The CDR3 totals 13 residues. Written as DNA, the CDR3 is TGCGCCAGCACCCCCTGGGGAGGCGCTGAAGCTTTCTTT. Translation: CASTPWGGAEAFF.

A single count supports this clone. J is TRBJ1-2 and V is TRBV6-5; 7 bases are shared with TRBD1. CDR3 size: 15 residues. Unmatched junction bases numbered 11, after V lost 6 bases and J lost 4 bases. Per germline, CDR1 MNHEY and CDR2 SVGAGI. CDR3 in amino acids: CASRNRDSGSYGYTF. The CDR3 DNA is TGTGCCAGCAGAAATAGGGACAGCGGAAGCTATGGCTACACCTTC.

This clone was counted once. The CDR3 spells CASSSLLSYEQYF. The CDR3 coding sequence is TGCGCCAGCAGCTCACTGCTTTCCTACGAGCAGTACTTC. This sequence joins TRBV5-1 and TRBJ2-7, with unresolved D. The CDR3 contains 13 residues. Trimming took 3 bases from V and 1 from J, leaving 8 bases between them. Per the germline V gene, CDR1 is SGHRS and CDR2 is YFSETQ.

This sequence joins TRBV10-3 and TRBJ2-3; TRBD2 matches 14 bases. The V gene end was trimmed by 11 bases and the J gene end by 5 bases; junction bases not matched to a gene: 18. Germline V gene lookup returns CDR1 ENHRY and CDR2 SYGVKD. The CDR3 covers 18 residues. The CDR3 is CALPGFEGLAGVGDTQYF. CDR3 nucleotide sequence: TGTGCCCTACCCGGGTTTGAGGGACTAGCGGGAGTTGGAGATACGCAGTATTTT.

This chain connects TRBV6-5 to TRBJ2-3; D gene unclear. Germline V gene data show CDR1 as MNHEY and CDR2 as SVGAGI. The CDR3 is 12 amino acids. V was cut by 4 bases and J by 4 bases, with 6 bases left in between. Here the CDR3 reads CASSSYPDTQYF. CDR3 coding DNA: TGTGCCAGCAGTTCCTACCCAGATACGCAGTATTTT.

CDR3 in DNA: TGTGCCAGCAGCCAAGATTGGCCATCCCTCTATGGCTACACCTTC. Translated, it gives CASSQDWPSLYGYTF. The J gene is TRBJ1-2, the V gene TRBV4-2, with D unresolved. Trimming removed 0 bases from V and 4 bases from J, with 12 bases in between. Per germline, CDR1 LGHNA and CDR2 YNFKEQ. The CDR3 length is 15 residues.

V gene TRBV10-3 combines with J gene TRBJ2-1, with a tentative D call TRBD1 (5 bases). Between the trimmed V and J ends, which lost 3 bases and 7 bases, there was a span of 16 bases. Germline loops: CDR1 ENHRY, CDR2 SYGVKD. This CDR3 spans 15 amino acids. Here the CDR3 reads CAISEGQGVRNEQFF. The CDR3 DNA sequence: TGTGCCATCAGTGAAGGGCAAGGGGTACGGAATGAGCAGTTCTTC.

DNA of the CDR3: TGTGCCAGCAGTCAGCAAACGGGACTCCGCTACGAGCAGTACTTC. Protein product: CASSQQTGLRYEQYF. This chain joins TRBV7-2 and TRBJ2-7; a weak D match, TRBD2 (6 bases). Per the germline V gene, CDR1 is SGHTA and CDR2 is FQGNSA. The CDR3 consists of 15 residues. V gave up 6 bases and J gave up 3 bases, with 18 bases separating them.

This chain connects TRBV28 to TRBJ1-2, with 8 positions matching TRBD1. Trimming removed 6 bases from V and 0 bases from J; junction bases left unmatched: 9. The CDR3 covers 16 residues. Germline assignment: CDR1 MDHEN and CDR2 SYDVKM. The CDR3: CASSNDRGGTNYGYTF. For the CDR3, the DNA is TGTGCCAGCAGCAATGACAGGGGCGGGACTAACTATGGCTACACCTTC.

The V and J genes are TRBV15 and TRBJ1-4, with 9 positions matching TRBD1. V shed 0 bases, J shed 0 bases, and the junction held 14 bases outside the gene matches. This CDR3 contains 21 residues. CDR1 and CDR2 from the germline V gene are LNHNV and YYDKDF (reference sequence). CDR3 protein: CATSREGTGLLLGATNEKLFF. CDR3 bases: TGTGCCACCAGCAGAGAAGGGACAGGGTTACTATTAGGGGCAACTAATGAAAAACTGTTTTTT.

The rearrangement joins TRBV5-4 to TRBJ2-3, with D maybe TRBD2 (5 bases). This CDR3 region has 13 residues. From germline, CDR1 is SGHNT and CDR2 YYREEE (reference sequence). Trimming shortened V by 5 bases and J by 0 bases, and 7 bases separated the two germline ends. The CDR3, as DNA: TGTGCCAGCAGGACTACTAGCACAGATACGCAGTATTTT. Protein sequence: CASRTTSTDTQYF.